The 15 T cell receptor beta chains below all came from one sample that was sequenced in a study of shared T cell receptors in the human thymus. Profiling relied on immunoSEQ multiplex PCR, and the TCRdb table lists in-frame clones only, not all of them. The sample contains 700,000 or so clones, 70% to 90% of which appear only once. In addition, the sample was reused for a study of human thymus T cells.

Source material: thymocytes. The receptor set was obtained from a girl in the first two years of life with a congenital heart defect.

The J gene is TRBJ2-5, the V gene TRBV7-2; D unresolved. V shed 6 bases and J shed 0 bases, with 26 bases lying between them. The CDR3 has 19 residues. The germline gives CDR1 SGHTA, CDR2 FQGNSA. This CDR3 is CASSCGLAAEPEYQETQYF. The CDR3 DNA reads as TGTGCCAGCAGTTGTGGCCTGGCGGCCGAACCTGAGTACCAAGAGACCCAGTACTTC.

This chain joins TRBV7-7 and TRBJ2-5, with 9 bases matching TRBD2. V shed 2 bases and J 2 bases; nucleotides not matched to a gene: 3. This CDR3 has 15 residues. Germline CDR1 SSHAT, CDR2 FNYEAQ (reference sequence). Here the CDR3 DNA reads TGTGCCAGCAGCTTACTAGCGGGGTGGCAAGAGACCCAGTACTTC. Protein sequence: CASSLLAGWQETQYF.

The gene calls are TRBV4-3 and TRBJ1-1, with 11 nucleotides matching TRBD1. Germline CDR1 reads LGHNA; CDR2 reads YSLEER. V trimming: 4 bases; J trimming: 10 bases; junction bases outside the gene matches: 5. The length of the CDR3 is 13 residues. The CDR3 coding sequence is TGCGCCAGCAGCCGTTGGACAGGGGGCTTAGCTTTCTTT. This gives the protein CASSRWTGGLAFF.

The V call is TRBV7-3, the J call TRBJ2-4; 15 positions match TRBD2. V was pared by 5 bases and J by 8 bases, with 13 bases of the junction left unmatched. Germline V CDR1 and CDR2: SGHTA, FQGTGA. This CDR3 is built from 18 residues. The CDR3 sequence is CASSLSGTSGGRGDIQYF. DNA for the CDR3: TGTGCCAGCAGCCTATCCGGGACTAGCGGGGGGAGAGGTGACATTCAGTACTTC. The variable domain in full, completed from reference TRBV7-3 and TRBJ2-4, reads GAGVSQTPSNKVTEKGKYVELRCDPISGHTALYWYRQSLGQGPEFLIYFQGTGAADDSGLPNDRFFAVRPEGSVSTLKIQRTERGDSAVYLCASSLSGTSGGRGDIQYFGAGTRLSVL.

In DNA, the CDR3 is TGTGCCAGCAGCCGCCGGAGACTGGCCAGAACGAACAAAGAGACCCAGTACTTC. The encoded protein is CASSRRRLARTNKETQYF. The chain links TRBV7-3 to TRBJ2-5; the D is unclear. Deletions cut 5 bases from V and 3 bases from J, with 25 bases between. CDR3 size: 18 residues. Looked up from germline, CDR1 is SGHTA and CDR2 is FQGTGA.

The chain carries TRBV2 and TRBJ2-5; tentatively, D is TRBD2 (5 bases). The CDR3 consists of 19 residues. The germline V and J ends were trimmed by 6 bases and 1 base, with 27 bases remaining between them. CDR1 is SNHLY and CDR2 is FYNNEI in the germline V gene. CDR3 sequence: CASRVTGVKGLRVQETQYF. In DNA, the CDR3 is TGTGCCAGCAGGGTGACCGGGGTGAAAGGCCTTAGGGTCCAAGAGACCCAGTACTTC.

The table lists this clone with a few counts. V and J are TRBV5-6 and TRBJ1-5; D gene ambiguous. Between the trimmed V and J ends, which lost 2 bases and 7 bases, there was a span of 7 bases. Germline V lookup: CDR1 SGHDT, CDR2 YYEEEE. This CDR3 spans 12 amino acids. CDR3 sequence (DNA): TGTGCCAGCAGCTTTGGGCAACAGCCCCAGCATTTT. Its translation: CASSFGQQPQHF.

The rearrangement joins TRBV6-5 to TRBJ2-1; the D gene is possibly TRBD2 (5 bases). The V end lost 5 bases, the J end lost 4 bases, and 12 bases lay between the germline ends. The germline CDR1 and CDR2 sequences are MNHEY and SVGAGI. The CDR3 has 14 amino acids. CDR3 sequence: CASSRDVGYNEQFF. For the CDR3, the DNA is TGTGCCAGCAGTCGGGATGTGGGATACAATGAGCAGTTCTTC.

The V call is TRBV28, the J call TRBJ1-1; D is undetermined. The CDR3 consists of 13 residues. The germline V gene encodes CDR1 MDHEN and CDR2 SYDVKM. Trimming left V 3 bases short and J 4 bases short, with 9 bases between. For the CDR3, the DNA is TGTGCCAGCAGTTTCGTCGGACTCACTGAAGCTTTCTTT. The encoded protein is CASSFVGLTEAFF.

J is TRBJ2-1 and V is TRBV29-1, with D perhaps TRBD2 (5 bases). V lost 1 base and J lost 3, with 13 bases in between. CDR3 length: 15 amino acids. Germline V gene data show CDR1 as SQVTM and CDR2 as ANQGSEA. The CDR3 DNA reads TGCAGCGTTGAAGGTGGCGACTATCTCTACAATGAGCAGTTCTTC. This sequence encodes CSVEGGDYLYNEQFF.

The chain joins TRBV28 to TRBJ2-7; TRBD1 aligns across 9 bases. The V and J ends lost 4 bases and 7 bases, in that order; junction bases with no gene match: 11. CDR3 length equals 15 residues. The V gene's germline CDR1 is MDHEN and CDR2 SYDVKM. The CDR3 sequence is CASSSPGQGTGEQYF. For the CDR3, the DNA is TGTGCCAGCAGTTCCCCGGGACAGGGTACAGGGGAGCAGTACTTC.

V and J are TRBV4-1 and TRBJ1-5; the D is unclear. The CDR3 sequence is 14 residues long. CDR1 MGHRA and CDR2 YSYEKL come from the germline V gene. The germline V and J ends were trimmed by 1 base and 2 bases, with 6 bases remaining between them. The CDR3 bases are TGCGCCAGCAGCCAAGGACGGGGCAATCAGCCCCAGCATTTT. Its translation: CASSQGRGNQPQHF.

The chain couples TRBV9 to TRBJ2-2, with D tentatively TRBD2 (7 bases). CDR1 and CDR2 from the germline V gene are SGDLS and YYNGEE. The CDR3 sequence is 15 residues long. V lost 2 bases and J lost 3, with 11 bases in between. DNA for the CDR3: TGTGCCAGCAGCGTTGGGGGGGGGCACACCGGGGAGCTGTTTTTT. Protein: CASSVGGGHTGELFF.

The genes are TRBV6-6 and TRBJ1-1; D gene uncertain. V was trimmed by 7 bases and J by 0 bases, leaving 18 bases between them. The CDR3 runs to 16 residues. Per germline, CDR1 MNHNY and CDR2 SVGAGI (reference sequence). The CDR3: CASTHPGFGMNTEAFF. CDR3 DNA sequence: TGTGCCAGCACCCACCCAGGCTTCGGCATGAACACTGAAGCTTTCTTT.

The CDR3 region is CASSLADRVADTQYF. The CDR3 coding sequence is TGCGCCAGCAGCTTGGCGGACAGGGTGGCAGATACGCAGTATTTT. The V call is TRBV5-1, the J call TRBJ2-3; 8 nucleotides agree with TRBD1. With 0 bases clipped from V and 4 bases from J, the junction kept 4 bases outside the gene matches. The germline gives CDR1 SGHRS, CDR2 YFSETQ. The CDR3 totals 15 residues.